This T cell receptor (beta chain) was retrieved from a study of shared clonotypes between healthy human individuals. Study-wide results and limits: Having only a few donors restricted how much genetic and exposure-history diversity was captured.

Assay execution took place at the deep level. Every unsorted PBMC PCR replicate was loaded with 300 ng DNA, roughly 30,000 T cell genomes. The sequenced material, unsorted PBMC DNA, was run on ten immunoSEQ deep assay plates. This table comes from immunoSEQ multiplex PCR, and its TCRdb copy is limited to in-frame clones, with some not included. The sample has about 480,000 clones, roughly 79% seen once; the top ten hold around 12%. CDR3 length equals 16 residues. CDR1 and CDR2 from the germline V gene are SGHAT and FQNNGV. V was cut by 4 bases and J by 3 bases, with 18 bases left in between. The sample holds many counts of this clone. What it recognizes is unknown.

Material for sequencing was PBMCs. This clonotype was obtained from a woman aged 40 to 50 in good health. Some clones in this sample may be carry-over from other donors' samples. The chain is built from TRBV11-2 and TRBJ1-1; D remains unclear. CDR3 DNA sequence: TGTGCCAGCAGCTCCCCTGAGTGGATTCGGGACACTGAAGCTTTCTTT. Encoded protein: CASSSPEWIRDTEAFF. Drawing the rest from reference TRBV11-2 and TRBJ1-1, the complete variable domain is EAGVAQSPRYKIIEKRQSVAFWCNPISGHATLYWYQQILGQGPKLLIQFQNNGVVDDSQLPKDRFSAERLKGVDSTLKIQPAKLEDSAVYLCASSSPEWIRDTEAFFGQGTRLTVV.